A selection of T cell receptor beta chains follows, all from one sample in a study of T-cell reconstitution after alpha-beta-depleted transplantation in children. TCRdb reprocessed the PCR reads with MiXCR, giving one entry per CDR3 protein. The sample holds about 230,000 distinct CDR3 sequences, about 12% seen once. The input for sequencing was PBMCs from the stem cell graft donor, taken from the stem cell graft. The receptor set was obtained from a human donor who donated a stem cell graft to a child with acute lymphoblastic leukemia. Each CDR3 is given with its conserved first and last residue. Fields, in order: V gene, D gene, J gene, clone size, CDR3 protein, CDR3 DNA. A D gene is named only where the DNA matches it firmly. Each size is once, few or many counts, or a class when the clone is expanded.

v_gene: TRBV27
d_gene: -
j_gene: TRBJ2-7
abundance: many
CDR3aa: CASSHGQGRTYEQYF
CDR3nt: TGTGCCAGCAGCCACGGGCAGGGGAGGACCTACGAGCAGTACTTC

v_gene: TRBV10-3
d_gene: TRBD1
j_gene: TRBJ1-5
abundance: few
CDR3aa: CAISESRGQGDPRPQHF
CDR3nt: TGTGCCATCAGTGAGTCGCGGGGGCAGGGGGACCCGAGGCCCCAGCATTTT

v_gene: TRBV5-1
d_gene: TRBD2
j_gene: TRBJ2-7
abundance: few
CDR3aa: CASSLGLAGGSYEQYF
CDR3nt: TGCGCCAGCAGCTTGGGTCTGGCGGGGGGCTCCTACGAGCAGTACTTC

v_gene: TRBV9
d_gene: TRBD2
j_gene: TRBJ2-3
abundance: few
CDR3aa: CASSVSPGLAGGTKADTQYF
CDR3nt: TGTGCCAGCAGCGTATCTCCGGGACTAGCGGGGGGTACCAAGGCAGATACGCAGTATTTT

v_gene: TRBV29-1
d_gene: -
j_gene: TRBJ2-5
abundance: few
CDR3aa: CSVLTEQETQYF
CDR3nt: TGCAGCGTCCTGACAGAGCAAGAGACCCAGTACTTC

v_gene: TRBV7-3
d_gene: TRBD2
j_gene: TRBJ2-3
abundance: many
CDR3aa: CASSLYGGRAPDTQYF
CDR3nt: TGTGCCAGCAGCTTATATGGCGGGAGGGCCCCAGATACGCAGTATTTT

v_gene: TRBV18
d_gene: -
j_gene: TRBJ2-2
abundance: many
CDR3aa: CASSPWSEVAGELFF
CDR3nt: TGTGCCAGCTCACCATGGAGTGAAGTGGCCGGGGAGCTGTTTTTT

v_gene: TRBV5-5
d_gene: TRBD1
j_gene: TRBJ1-2
abundance: many
CDR3aa: CASSLMGQGDYGYTF
CDR3nt: TGTGCCAGCAGCTTGATGGGACAGGGGGACTATGGCTACACCTTC

v_gene: TRBV5-6
d_gene: TRBD1
j_gene: TRBJ2-7
abundance: many
CDR3aa: CASSLVRDRANEQYF
CDR3nt: TGTGCCAGCAGCTTAGTTAGGGACAGGGCCAACGAGCAGTACTTC

v_gene: TRBV18
d_gene: TRBD1
j_gene: TRBJ1-1
abundance: many
CDR3aa: CASQKGGGSPEAFF
CDR3nt: TGTGCCAGCCAAAAAGGAGGGGGCTCTCCTGAAGCTTTCTTT

v_gene: TRBV20-1
d_gene: TRBD2
j_gene: TRBJ2-5
abundance: few
CDR3aa: CSASETGTSRYQETQYF
CDR3nt: TGCAGTGCTAGCGAGACCGGGACTAGCCGGTACCAAGAGACCCAGTACTTC

v_gene: TRBV12-3/TRBV12-4
d_gene: TRBD1
j_gene: TRBJ1-1
abundance: many
CDR3aa: CASSSGGLGTEAFF
CDR3nt: TGTGCCAGCAGTTCAGGGGGGCTCGGAACTGAAGCTTTCTTT

v_gene: TRBV4-3
d_gene: -
j_gene: TRBJ1-1
abundance: few
CDR3aa: CASGWTVNTEAFF
CDR3nt: TGCGCCAGCGGCTGGACGGTGAACACTGAAGCTTTCTTT

v_gene: TRBV27
d_gene: -
j_gene: TRBJ1-5
abundance: many
CDR3aa: CASRPLGNQPQHF
CDR3nt: TGTGCCAGCCGCCCCTTAGGAAATCAGCCCCAGCATTTT

v_gene: TRBV10-3
d_gene: -
j_gene: TRBJ1-2
abundance: many
CDR3aa: CAISESMGADTNYGYTF
CDR3nt: TGTGCCATCAGTGAGTCGATGGGTGCAGATACTAACTATGGCTACACCTTC

v_gene: TRBV7-2
d_gene: TRBD1
j_gene: TRBJ1-3
abundance: many
CDR3aa: CASSPRGQPSGNTIYF
CDR3nt: TGTGCCAGCAGCCCCCGGGGACAGCCCTCTGGAAACACCATATATTTT

v_gene: TRBV9
d_gene: -
j_gene: TRBJ1-3
abundance: many
CDR3aa: CASSARLGDTIYF
CDR3nt: TGTGCCAGCAGCGCCAGACTGGGGGACACCATATATTTT

v_gene: TRBV29-1
d_gene: TRBD1
j_gene: TRBJ1-1
abundance: many
CDR3aa: CSVERGTGPQGTEAFF
CDR3nt: TGCAGCGTTGAGAGGGGGACAGGACCTCAGGGGACTGAAGCTTTCTTT

v_gene: TRBV10-3
d_gene: TRBD1
j_gene: TRBJ1-1
abundance: many
CDR3aa: CAISGTGGAGTEAFF
CDR3nt: TGTGCCATCAGTGGGACAGGGGGCGCAGGCACTGAAGCTTTCTTT

v_gene: TRBV2
d_gene: TRBD1
j_gene: TRBJ1-1
abundance: few
CDR3aa: CASSARGRGGNTEAFF
CDR3nt: TGTGCCAGCAGTGCAAGGGGGCGCGGTGGGAACACTGAAGCTTTCTTT

v_gene: TRBV12-3/TRBV12-4
d_gene: -
j_gene: TRBJ2-4
abundance: few
CDR3aa: CASSLYTESKNIQYF
CDR3nt: TGTGCCAGCAGTTTATATACAGAGAGCAAAAACATTCAGTACTTC

v_gene: TRBV5-1
d_gene: TRBD1
j_gene: TRBJ1-1
abundance: many
CDR3aa: CASGQGVQTEAFF
CDR3nt: TGCGCCAGCGGCCAGGGGGTTCAAACTGAAGCTTTCTTT

v_gene: TRBV5-1
d_gene: -
j_gene: TRBJ1-1
abundance: many
CDR3aa: CASSLIPDNTEAFF
CDR3nt: TGCGCCAGCAGCTTGATTCCAGACAACACTGAAGCTTTCTTT

v_gene: TRBV28
d_gene: -
j_gene: TRBJ2-7
abundance: few
CDR3aa: CASSPGQFAPFRGEQYF
CDR3nt: TGTGCCAGCAGTCCCGGACAGTTTGCACCATTTCGGGGCGAGCAGTACTTC